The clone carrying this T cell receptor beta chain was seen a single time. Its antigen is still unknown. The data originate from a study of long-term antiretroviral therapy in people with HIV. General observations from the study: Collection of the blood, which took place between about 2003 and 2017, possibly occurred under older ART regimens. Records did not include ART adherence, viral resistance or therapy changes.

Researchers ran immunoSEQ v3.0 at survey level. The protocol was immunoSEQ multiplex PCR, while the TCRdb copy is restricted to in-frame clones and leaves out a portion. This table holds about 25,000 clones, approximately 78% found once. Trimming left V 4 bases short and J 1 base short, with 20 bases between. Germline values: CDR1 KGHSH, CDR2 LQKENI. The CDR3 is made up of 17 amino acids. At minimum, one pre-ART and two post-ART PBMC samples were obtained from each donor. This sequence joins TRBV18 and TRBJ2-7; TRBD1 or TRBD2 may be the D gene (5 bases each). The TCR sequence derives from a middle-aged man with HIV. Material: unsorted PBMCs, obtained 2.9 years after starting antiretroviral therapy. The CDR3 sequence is CASSLTSGTTISYEQYF. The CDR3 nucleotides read TGTGCCAGCTCACTCACGTCCGGGACCACCATTTCCTACGAGCAGTACTTC.